This T cell receptor beta chain was sequenced during a study of blood T cells in healthy people across ages. Study background: About one barcoded beta molecule per two T cells was the capture yield of template switching.

At least 6.5 million PBMCs were isolated per sample. CDR3 size: 11 residues. Trimming shortened V by 2 bases and J by 3 bases, and 2 bases separated the two germline ends. CDR1 and CDR2 (germline): SGHTA, FQGNSA. Study-level points and caveats: Unsorted PBMC material precluded a definitive naive versus antigen-experienced comparison.

In regard to this clonotype: Its antigen remains unidentified. Lacking the conserved final phenylalanine or tryptophan, this CDR3 likely reflects a read error.

Using a J-beta primer mix together with a sample-barcoded 5' primer, a second PCR was run for roughly 7 to 11 cycles. Every individual sample yielded 2.5 million or more paired-end reads (each containing CDR3). MiXCR was run by TCRdb on the 5' RACE reads, yielding one entry per CDR3 protein. The table includes approximately 850,000 distinct CDR3 sequences, under 55% detected once. Specimen: blood. The clonotype comes from a man between 60 and 70 years old in good health. The rearrangement links TRBV7-2 to TRBJ2-7; D not certain. The CDR3 loop reads CASSLFYEQYL. The CDR3, as DNA: TGTGCCAGCAGCTTATTCTACGAGCAGTACCTC.